A selection of T cell receptor beta chains follows, all from one sample in a study of cytomegalovirus exposure and HLA in healthy donors. Using immunoSEQ multiplex PCR, the repertoire was profiled, and TCRdb retains in-frame clones only, with some absent. The sample includes fewer than 200,000 clones, 70% to 85% seen only once; the top ten take around 1.2%. Sequenced material: PBMCs. Receptors originate from a girl aged 2 to 9 in good health and CMV-seropositive. Each CDR3 is given with its conserved first and last residue. A D gene is named only where the DNA matches it firmly.

V: TRBV6-5
J: TRBJ1-1
D: NA
CDR3: CASTSGVSTEAFF
DNA: TGTGCCAGCACCTCGGGGGTGAGCACTGAAGCTTTCTTT

V: TRBV30
J: TRBJ1-3
D: TRBD1
CDR3: CACDRAGNTIYF
DNA: TGTGCCTGCGACAGGGCTGGAAACACCATATATTTT

V: TRBV6-1
J: TRBJ1-5
D: TRBD1
CDR3: CASRPFTGAQPQHF
DNA: TGTGCCAGCAGACCCTTCACAGGGGCTCAGCCCCAGCATTTT

V: TRBV5-1
J: TRBJ2-1
D: NA
CDR3: CASSGEAGYVEQFF
DNA: TGCGCCAGCAGCGGGGAGGCAGGGTACGTTGAGCAGTTCTTC

V: TRBV4-1
J: TRBJ2-7
D: NA
CDR3: CASSPDLTTYEQYF
DNA: TGCGCCAGCAGCCCCGACTTAACCACCTACGAGCAGTACTTC

V: TRBV27
J: TRBJ2-7
D: TRBD1
CDR3: CASSSPGTASYEQYF
DNA: TGTGCCAGCAGTTCGCCCGGGACAGCCTCCTACGAGCAGTACTTC

V: TRBV28
J: TRBJ1-4
D: TRBD1
CDR3: CASYTTGGTNEKLFF
DNA: TGTGCCAGCTACACTACAGGGGGCACTAATGAAAAACTGTTTTTT

V: TRBV5-6
J: TRBJ1-2
D: TRBD1
CDR3: CASSWTGGNYGYTF
DNA: TGTGCCAGCAGCTGGACAGGGGGTAACTATGGCTACACCTTC

V: TRBV11-2
J: TRBJ2-5
D: TRBD2
CDR3: CASSLGPSGEGTQYF
DNA: TGTGCCAGCAGCCTTGGGCCTAGCGGGGAGGGGACCCAGTACTTC

V: TRBV7-3
J: TRBJ2-3
D: NA
CDR3: CASSALREWGDTQYF
DNA: TGTGCCAGCAGCGCCCTACGGGAGTGGGGAGATACGCAGTATTTT

V: TRBV11-2
J: TRBJ1-3
D: NA
CDR3: CASSLDLSGAGNTIYF
DNA: TGTGCCAGCAGCTTAGATCTTTCAGGGGCAGGAAACACCATATATTTT

V: TRBV6-5
J: TRBJ1-2
D: TRBD1
CDR3: CASSWGQGVSGYTF
DNA: TGTGCCAGCAGCTGGGGACAGGGAGTCAGCGGCTACACCTTC

V: TRBV11-2
J: TRBJ1-3
D: NA
CDR3: CASSPLGWGDSGNTIYF
DNA: TGTGCCAGCAGCCCGTTGGGTTGGGGGGATTCTGGAAACACCATATATTTT

V: TRBV13
J: TRBJ1-1
D: TRBD1
CDR3: CASSFGLGGSEAFF
DNA: TGTGCCAGCAGCTTCGGCTTAGGGGGCTCTGAAGCTTTCTTT

V: TRBV4-1
J: TRBJ1-1
D: TRBD1
CDR3: CASSQVRGRTGMNTEAFF
DNA: TGCGCCAGCAGCCAAGTCAGGGGGAGAACGGGGATGAACACTGAAGCTTTCTTT

V: TRBV27
J: TRBJ1-5
D: NA
CDR3: CASSLRSENQPQHF
DNA: TGTGCCAGCAGTTTGAGGTCGGAAAATCAGCCCCAGCATTTT

V: TRBV9
J: TRBJ2-1
D: TRBD2
CDR3: CASSGGPLAGAGNEQFF
DNA: TGTGCCAGCAGCGGGGGACCCTTAGCGGGAGCTGGCAATGAGCAGTTCTTC

V: TRBV7-9
J: TRBJ1-3
D: NA
CDR3: CASSPGTTGNTIYF
DNA: TGTGCCAGCAGCCCCGGGACAACGGGAAACACCATATATTTT

V: TRBV7-8
J: TRBJ1-5
D: TRBD1
CDR3: CASSATGYSNQPQHF
DNA: TGTGCCAGCAGCGCGACAGGGTATAGCAATCAGCCCCAGCATTTT

V: TRBV29-1
J: TRBJ2-4
D: TRBD2
CDR3: CSVEGSGSSKNIQYF
DNA: TGCAGCGTTGAGGGGAGCGGGAGTAGCAAAAACATTCAGTACTTC

V: TRBV4-1
J: TRBJ2-3
D: TRBD2
CDR3: CASSLGLAASTDTQYF
DNA: TGCGCCAGCAGCTTGGGACTAGCGGCTAGCACAGATACGCAGTATTTT

V: TRBV4-2
J: TRBJ1-4
D: NA
CDR3: CASSQAGGQVYEKLFF
DNA: TGTGCCAGCAGCCAAGCTGGAGGCCAGGTGTATGAAAAACTGTTTTTT

V: TRBV11-3
J: TRBJ2-7
D: TRBD1
CDR3: CASSFRGRVSYEQYF
DNA: TGTGCCAGCAGCTTCAGGGGGCGGGTCTCCTACGAGCAGTACTTC

V: TRBV27
J: TRBJ2-7
D: TRBD2
CDR3: CASRWGGGTYEQYF
DNA: TGTGCCAGCAGGTGGGGGGGTGGGACCTACGAGCAGTACTTC

V: TRBV6-5
J: TRBJ2-1
D: NA
CDR3: CASSYSSGQRSHEQFF
DNA: TGTGCCAGCAGTTACTCTAGCGGCCAAAGGTCACATGAGCAGTTCTTC

V: TRBV19
J: TRBJ2-3
D: TRBD2
CDR3: CASSIAAGVTDTQYF
DNA: TGTGCCAGTAGTATAGCGGCGGGGGTCACAGATACGCAGTATTTT

V: TRBV2
J: TRBJ1-3
D: TRBD1
CDR3: CASSRQTGRGNTIYF
DNA: TGTGCCAGCAGCCGTCAGACAGGGCGTGGAAACACCATATATTTT

V: TRBV2
J: TRBJ2-5
D: TRBD1
CDR3: CASSEDPGQLQETQYF
DNA: TGTGCCAGCAGTGAAGATCCGGGACAGCTACAAGAGACCCAGTACTTC